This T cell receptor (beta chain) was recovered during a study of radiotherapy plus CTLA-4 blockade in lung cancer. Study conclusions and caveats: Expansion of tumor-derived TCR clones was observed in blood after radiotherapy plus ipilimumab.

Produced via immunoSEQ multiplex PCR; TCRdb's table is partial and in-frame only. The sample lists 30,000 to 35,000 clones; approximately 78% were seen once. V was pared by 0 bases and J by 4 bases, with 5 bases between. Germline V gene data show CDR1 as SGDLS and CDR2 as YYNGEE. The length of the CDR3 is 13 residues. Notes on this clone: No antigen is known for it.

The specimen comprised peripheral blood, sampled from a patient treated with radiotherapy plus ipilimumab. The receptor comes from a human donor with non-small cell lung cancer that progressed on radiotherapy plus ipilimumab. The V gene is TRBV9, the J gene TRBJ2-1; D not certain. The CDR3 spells CASSVGSYNEQFF. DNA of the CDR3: TGTGCCAGCAGCGTAGGCAGTTACAATGAGCAGTTCTTC.